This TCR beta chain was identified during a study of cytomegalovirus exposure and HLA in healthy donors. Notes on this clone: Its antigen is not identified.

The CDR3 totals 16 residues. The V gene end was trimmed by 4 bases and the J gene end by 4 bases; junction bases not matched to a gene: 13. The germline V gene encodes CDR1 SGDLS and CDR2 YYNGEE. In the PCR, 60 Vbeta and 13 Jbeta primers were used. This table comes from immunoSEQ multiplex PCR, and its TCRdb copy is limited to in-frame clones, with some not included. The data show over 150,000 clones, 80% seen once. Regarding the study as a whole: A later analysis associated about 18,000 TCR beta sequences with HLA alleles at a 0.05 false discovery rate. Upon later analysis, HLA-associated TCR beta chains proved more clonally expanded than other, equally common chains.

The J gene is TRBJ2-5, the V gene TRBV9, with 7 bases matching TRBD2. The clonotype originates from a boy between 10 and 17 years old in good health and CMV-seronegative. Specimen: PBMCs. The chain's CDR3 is CASSPMTSISAETQYF. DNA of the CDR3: TGTGCCAGCAGCCCCATGACTAGCATTTCGGCAGAGACCCAGTACTTC.